What follows are 21 T cell receptor beta chains derived from one specimen sequenced in a study of Ad26.COV2.S vaccination and SARS-CoV-2 variants. Treatment indicated: some 19 received Ad26.COV2.S at low or high dose, single or two shots; roughly 5 received placebo; per-sample allocation not given. Each sample was drawn 63 days after the first injection (of vaccine or placebo). Assay used: immunoSEQ multiplex PCR; TCRdb lists only in-frame clones, some missing. The table records about 350,000 clones, approximately 84% of them present only once. This material consisted of peripheral blood, taken in a trial of Ad26.COV2.S vaccine versus placebo. These receptors originate from a person aged 18-65 years who received the Ad26.COV2.S COVID-19 vaccine or a placebo.

The chain couples TRBV3-1 (or the pseudogene TRBV3-2) to TRBJ1-3; D unclear. Trimming left V 4 bases short and J 0 bases short, with 10 bases between. The CDR3 has 15 residues. CDR1 and CDR2 from the germline V gene are LGHDT and YNNKEL (reference sequence). CDR3 sequence: CASSPLYSSGNTIYF. In DNA, the CDR3 is TGTGCCAGCAGCCCCCTTTATAGCTCTGGAAACACCATATATTTT.

DNA of the CDR3: TGCGCCAGCAGCCAAGATCGGACCATTCAGTACTTC. Amino acid sequence: CASSQDRTIQYF. V is TRBV4-3 and J is TRBJ2-4; D unclear. The germline gives CDR1 LGHNA, CDR2 YSLEER. CDR3 length equals 12 residues. The V and J ends lost 0 bases and 9 bases respectively, with 6 bases between them.

The CDR3: CASSLTPYEQYF. The CDR3 DNA reads TGTGCCAGCAGTTTAACCCCCTACGAGCAGTACTTC. The V and J genes are TRBV5-8 and TRBJ2-7, with D uncertain. The germline V gene has CDR1 SGHTS and CDR2 YDEGEE. V lost 5 bases to trimming and J lost 2 bases, with 8 bases between them. CDR3 length equals 12 residues.

V usage is TRBV6-1 and J usage is TRBJ2-1, with TRBD1 matching over 7 bases. The CDR3 loop spans 14 amino acids. V shed 3 bases and J 3 bases; nucleotides not matched to a gene: 2. Germline V gives CDR1 MNHNS, CDR2 SASEGT. DNA of the CDR3: TGTGCCAGCAGTGACGGGACAGACTACAATGAGCAGTTCTTC. This codes for CASSDGTDYNEQFF.

The chain links TRBV5-4 to TRBJ2-5; TRBD1 matches at 9 bases. This CDR3 region has 14 residues. V shed 3 bases and J 5 bases; nucleotides not matched to a gene: 5. Germline CDR1 is SGHNT and CDR2 is YYREEE (reference sequence). The CDR3 nucleotides read TGTGCCAGCAGCTCAGGACAGGGGATGGAGACCCAGTACTTC. The encoded protein is CASSSGQGMETQYF.

V is TRBV7-9 and J is TRBJ1-2, with TRBD1 as a possible D gene (5 bases). V lost 5 bases, J lost 3 bases, and 10 bases lay in between. Germline V gene lookup returns CDR1 SEHNR and CDR2 FQNEAQ (reference sequence). The CDR3 has 13 amino acids. Written as DNA, the CDR3 is TGTGCCAGCAGCCGGGACTCCGACTATGGCTACACCTTC. Protein sequence: CASSRDSDYGYTF.

The J gene is TRBJ2-7, the V gene TRBV7-9, with 7 bases identical to TRBD2. The CDR3 length is 15 residues. Germline V gives CDR1 SEHNR, CDR2 FQNEAQ (reference sequence). The V and J ends lost 2 bases and 7 bases, in that order; junction bases with no gene match: 11. CDR3 sequence reads: CASSLSVAGVGEQYF. For the CDR3, the DNA is TGTGCCAGCAGCTTATCCGTGGCGGGAGTGGGGGAGCAGTACTTC.

The table lists this clone with many counts. The rearrangement uses TRBV5-1 and TRBJ1-1, with 10 nucleotides matching TRBD1. The V and J ends lost 4 bases and 11 bases, in that order; junction bases with no gene match: 8. Germline V gene sequence: CDR1 SGHRS, CDR2 YFSETQ. The CDR3 runs 13 residues. The CDR3 loop reads CASSQTGGGWAFF. The CDR3, as DNA: TGCGCCAGCAGCCAGACAGGGGGCGGTTGGGCTTTCTTT.

The chain employs TRBV24-1 and TRBJ2-1, with TRBD2 matching over 10 bases. The CDR3 consists of 15 residues. The germline V gene has CDR1 KGHDR and CDR2 SFDVKD. Trimming took 5 bases from V and 2 from J; bases not matched to a gene: 2. This CDR3 reads CATSGGTSAYNEQFF. CDR3 coding DNA: TGTGCCACCAGTGGGGGGACTAGCGCCTACAATGAGCAGTTCTTC.

This clone was seen only once. This chain connects TRBV9 to TRBJ2-7; 9 bases align to TRBD1. This CDR3 spans 14 amino acids. In germline, CDR1 is SGDLS, CDR2 YYNGEE. Unmatched junction bases numbered 6, after V lost 1 base and J lost 7 bases. CDR3 nucleotide sequence: TGTGCCAGCAGCGTAACAGGGGGCGCGGGGGAGCAGTACTTC. This sequence encodes CASSVTGGAGEQYF.

The V call is TRBV24-1, the J call TRBJ2-1; TRBD2 aligns across 12 bases. The CDR3 covers 17 residues. The V and J ends lost 4 bases and 7 bases, in that order; junction bases with no gene match: 10. Per germline, CDR1 KGHDR and CDR2 SFDVKD. The CDR3 sequence: CATSDATSGRVKNEQFF. As DNA, the CDR3 is TGTGCCACCAGTGACGCGACTAGCGGGAGAGTGAAGAATGAGCAGTTCTTC.

The chain couples TRBV7-9 to TRBJ2-3; 11 bases line up with TRBD1. The germline V gene encodes CDR1 SEHNR and CDR2 FQNEAQ (reference sequence). The CDR3 runs to 13 residues. V was pared by 10 bases and J by 4 bases, with 4 bases of the junction left unmatched. The CDR3 sequence: CATGQGGSDTQYF. For the CDR3, the DNA is TGTGCCACGGGACAGGGGGGATCAGATACGCAGTATTTT.

This chain uses TRBV3-1 (or the pseudogene TRBV3-2) with TRBJ2-5; D is possibly TRBD1 (7 bases). Per germline, CDR1 LGHDT and CDR2 YNNKEL (reference sequence). The CDR3 contains 16 residues. The V and J ends lost 1 base and 7 bases respectively, with 19 bases between them. The CDR3 nucleotides read TGTGCCAGCAGCCAAGGCCGGCAGGGGGGAGGTGGGACCCAGTACTTC. Its translation is CASSQGRQGGGGTQYF.

This rearrangement joins TRBV3-1 (or the pseudogene TRBV3-2) to TRBJ2-5, with TRBD1 identical over 9 bases. CDR1 and CDR2 (germline): LGHDT, YNNKEL (reference sequence). V trimming: 3 bases; J trimming: 5 bases; junction bases outside the gene matches: 4. This CDR3 has 14 amino acids. The CDR3 nucleotides read TGTGCCAGCAGCCAGACAGGGGGGAAGGAGACCCAGTACTTC. It yields the protein CASSQTGGKETQYF.

This chain uses TRBV10-3 with TRBJ1-5, with D tentatively TRBD1 (6 bases). Deletions cut 6 bases from V and 3 bases from J, with 15 bases between. Germline loops: CDR1 ENHRY, CDR2 SYGVKD. This CDR3 has 15 amino acids. The CDR3 nucleotides are TGTGCCATCAGGGAATCACAGGGACTCAATCAGCCCCAGCATTTT. Protein sequence: CAIRESQGLNQPQHF.

V gene TRBV5-1 combines with J gene TRBJ2-1; perhaps TRBD2 as D (6 bases). The germline V and J ends were trimmed by 6 bases and 10 bases, with 23 bases remaining between them. Germline CDR1 and CDR2: SGHRS and YFSETQ. The CDR3 covers 15 residues. CDR3 sequence: CASTLRGVLKGEQFF. Written as DNA, the CDR3 is TGCGCCAGCACCCTACGCGGGGTTTTAAAGGGGGAGCAGTTCTTC.

The chain is built from TRBV11-2 and TRBJ1-5, with unresolved D. There are 13 residues in the CDR3. Trimming pared 5 bases from V and 5 bases from J, leaving 10 bases between. CDR1 SGHAT and CDR2 FQNNGV come from the germline V gene. CDR3 in DNA: TGTGCCAGCAGCCTCGGAGGTTATCAGCCCCAGCATTTT. This codes for CASSLGGYQPQHF.

The chain recombines TRBV6-5 with TRBJ2-7; possibly TRBD1 for D (6 bases). This CDR3 region has 14 residues. With 6 bases removed from V and 3 bases from J, the gap between germline ends came to 15 bases. Germline CDR1 MNHEY, CDR2 SVGAGI. CDR3 in DNA: TGTGCCAGCAGACCGGACAGACAATACTACGAGCAGTACTTC. It translates to CASRPDRQYYEQYF.

The V call is TRBV6-2 or TRBV6-3, the J call TRBJ1-6; D is possibly TRBD1 (6 bases). The V end lost 6 bases, the J end lost 6 bases, and 18 bases lay between the germline ends. Germline CDR1 reads MNHEY; CDR2 reads SVGEGT. The CDR3 contains 16 residues. The CDR3 sequence: CASRPTIGQINSPLHF. CDR3 DNA sequence: TGTGCCAGCAGACCTACCATCGGACAGATTAATTCACCCCTCCACTTT.

This chain links TRBV1 with TRBJ2-3; no check of the table's D call, TRBD2, against the DNA was made. TRBV1 is a recognized pseudogene. The length of the CDR3 is 18 residues. CDR3 nucleotide sequence: TGCACCAGCAGCCACCCCTCTAGCGGCCAAGGGAAGAGCGATACGCAGTATTTT. Residues: CTSSHPSSGQGKSDTQYF.

The V call is TRBV9, the J call TRBJ2-3, with 15 bases that match TRBD2. After removal of 4 bases from V and 1 base from J, the junction contained 4 bases not matched to a gene. CDR1 and CDR2 (germline): SGDLS, YYNGEE. This CDR3 is 17 amino acids long. The CDR3 sequence: CASSFRTSGGGTDTQYF. CDR3 coding DNA: TGTGCCAGCAGCTTCCGGACTAGCGGGGGGGGCACAGATACGCAGTATTTT.